In its sample, the clone carrying this T cell receptor (beta chain) was seen a few times. The antigen is not known. The germline CDR1 and CDR2 sequences are LGHDT and YNNKEL (reference sequence). The CDR3 is made up of 13 amino acids. The V segment lost 5 bases and the J segment 3 bases; nucleotides outside the gene matches: 3. The sample belongs to a study of T cell responses to AZD1222 COVID-19 vaccine. Study outcomes and limitations: Most donors were white British and more were female, and clonal diversity was possibly underestimated.

Repertoires were generated with immunoSEQ multiplex PCR, while TCRdb's copy carries only in-frame clones and drops some. Among about 62,000 clones listed, roughly 90% were seen once. The TCR originated in an adult in good health. J is TRBJ1-2 and V is TRBV3-1 (or the pseudogene TRBV3-2), with 7 bases aligning to TRBD1. The sample consisted of peripheral blood, taken on day 0 of AZD1222 vaccination. The CDR3 DNA reads TGTGCCAGCAGCTTTACAGGGGACTATGGCTACACCTTC. Its protein is CASSFTGDYGYTF.